This is a list of T cell receptor beta chains from one sample in a study of CD8+ T cells in alopecia areata. The method was immunoSEQ multiplex PCR; TCRdb's version includes in-frame clones alone and lacks a portion of them. The repertoire consists of some 150,000 clones, with about 53% occurring once and the leading ten covering approximately 19%. The sequencing used CD8+ T cells sorted from blood, collected at week 0. These receptors all stem from a human donor with alopecia areata. CDR3s include the opening cysteine and the closing phenylalanine or tryptophan. Fields, in order: D gene, V gene, J gene, clone size, CDR3 DNA, CDR3 protein. The D gene is left open where the match is weak. Size is omitted from some rows. Given values are once, few, many or a class for expanded clones.

d_gene: TRBD1; v_gene: TRBV6-5; j_gene: TRBJ1-1; abundance: .; CDR3nt: TGTGCCAGCAGTTACTCGGGACAGGGGACCACTGAAGCTTTCTTT; CDR3aa: CASSYSGQGTTEAFF
d_gene: .; v_gene: TRBV30; j_gene: TRBJ2-7; abundance: .; CDR3nt: TGTGCCTGGAGTATGAATTACGAGCAGTACTTC; CDR3aa: CAWSMNYEQYF
d_gene: .; v_gene: TRBV29-1; j_gene: TRBJ1-2; abundance: .; CDR3nt: TGCAGCGTTGAAGGGGGGAACTCCCTGGTTTATGGCTACACCTTC; CDR3aa: CSVEGGNSLVYGYTF
d_gene: .; v_gene: TRBV19; j_gene: TRBJ1-5; abundance: .; CDR3nt: TGTGCCAGTAGCTCCCCTGCGGGTGAGGCCCAGCATTTT; CDR3aa: CASSSPAGEAQHF
d_gene: .; v_gene: TRBV7-9; j_gene: TRBJ1-1; abundance: .; CDR3nt: TGTGCCAGCAGCTTCCCCCCGACAGGAGCCACTGAAGCTTTCTTT; CDR3aa: CASSFPPTGATEAFF
d_gene: .; v_gene: TRBV13; j_gene: TRBJ2-1; abundance: .; CDR3nt: TGTGCCAGCAGCTTATTAGGGAATGAGCAGTTCTTC; CDR3aa: CASSLLGNEQFF
d_gene: .; v_gene: TRBV2; j_gene: TRBJ1-1; abundance: few; CDR3nt: TGTGCCAGCCTTGGCCCAAGAGAAGCTTTCTTT; CDR3aa: CASLGPREAFF
d_gene: TRBD1; v_gene: TRBV27; j_gene: TRBJ2-7; abundance: .; CDR3nt: TGTGCCAGCAGCTCATTAGGACAGGGGGCGGACTACGAGCAGTACTTC; CDR3aa: CASSSLGQGADYEQYF
d_gene: .; v_gene: TRBV2; j_gene: TRBJ2-7; abundance: .; CDR3nt: TGTGCCAGCAGCTCAAGCGACGAGCAGTACTTC; CDR3aa: CASSSSDEQYF
d_gene: TRBD2; v_gene: TRBV27; j_gene: TRBJ2-5; abundance: once; CDR3nt: TGTGCCAGCAGTTCAGCTAGCGGGGAGAAAGAGGAGACCCAGTACTTC; CDR3aa: CASSSASGEKEETQYF
d_gene: TRBD2; v_gene: TRBV29-1; j_gene: TRBJ2-3; abundance: .; CDR3nt: TGCAGCGTTCGGGGAGGGGGCACAGATACGCAGTATTTT; CDR3aa: CSVRGGGTDTQYF
d_gene: TRBD1; v_gene: TRBV2; j_gene: TRBJ1-2; abundance: .; CDR3nt: TGTGCCAGCAGTACTACCGGGACAGGGGACCAATACACCTTC; CDR3aa: CASSTTGTGDQYTF
d_gene: TRBD1; v_gene: TRBV25-1; j_gene: TRBJ2-7; abundance: .; CDR3nt: TGTGCCAGCAGTGACCGGACAGGGAAGCTCAACGAGCAGTACTTC; CDR3aa: CASSDRTGKLNEQYF
d_gene: TRBD2; v_gene: TRBV7-9; j_gene: TRBJ2-7; abundance: few; CDR3nt: TGTGCCAGCAGCCCGGGACTAGCCTCGTCCTACGAGCAGTACTTC; CDR3aa: CASSPGLASSYEQYF
d_gene: TRBD1; v_gene: TRBV30; j_gene: TRBJ1-1; abundance: .; CDR3nt: TGTGCCTGGAGCGGGGACAGGGGGCCTGAAGCTTTCTTT; CDR3aa: CAWSGDRGPEAFF
d_gene: .; v_gene: TRBV29-1; j_gene: TRBJ1-2; abundance: few; CDR3nt: TGCAGCGTTCCCCTTACAGGGTTAGACTACACCTTC; CDR3aa: CSVPLTGLDYTF
d_gene: .; v_gene: TRBV27; j_gene: TRBJ1-6; abundance: .; CDR3nt: TGTGCCAGCAGTCGCGACAGGAGCAATTCACCCCTCCACTTT; CDR3aa: CASSRDRSNSPLHF
d_gene: .; v_gene: TRBV29-1; j_gene: TRBJ2-7; abundance: few; CDR3nt: TGCAGCGTTGAAGTAGGGTCCAGCTACGAGCAGTACTTC; CDR3aa: CSVEVGSSYEQYF
d_gene: TRBD2; v_gene: TRBV27; j_gene: TRBJ2-6; abundance: .; CDR3nt: TGTGCCAGCAGCCGCCGTGGGAGGGACCTTACTTCTGGGGCCAACGTCCTGACTTTC; CDR3aa: CASSRRGRDLTSGANVLTF
d_gene: .; v_gene: TRBV5-1; j_gene: TRBJ1-3; abundance: .; CDR3nt: TGCGCCAGCAGCTTGGATCCCGGTCAGGGAGACTCTGGAAACACCATATATTTT; CDR3aa: CASSLDPGQGDSGNTIYF
d_gene: .; v_gene: TRBV15; j_gene: TRBJ1-1; abundance: once; CDR3nt: TGTGCCACCATTTCAGAGAGGGGGGCTGAAGCTTTCTTT; CDR3aa: CATISERGAEAFF
d_gene: TRBD1; v_gene: TRBV27; j_gene: TRBJ2-7; abundance: .; CDR3nt: TGTGCCAGCAGTTTAGGACAGGGTACCTACGAGCAGTACTTC; CDR3aa: CASSLGQGTYEQYF
d_gene: .; v_gene: TRBV9; j_gene: TRBJ2-3; abundance: .; CDR3nt: TGTGCCAGCAGTGCCGGGTCCACAGATACGCAGTATTTT; CDR3aa: CASSAGSTDTQYF
d_gene: .; v_gene: TRBV4-3; j_gene: TRBJ1-2; abundance: .; CDR3nt: TGCGCCAGCAGCCAAGACGCCGAATCCTCCTCTGGCTACACCTTC; CDR3aa: CASSQDAESSSGYTF
d_gene: TRBD1; v_gene: TRBV29-1; j_gene: TRBJ1-2; abundance: few; CDR3nt: TGCAGCGCGCTAACAGGGGGGATTGGCTACACCTTC; CDR3aa: CSALTGGIGYTF
d_gene: .; v_gene: TRBV4-3; j_gene: TRBJ1-1; abundance: .; CDR3nt: TGCGCCAGCAGCCTAGGTGGGGTTAGGACTGAAGCTTTCTTT; CDR3aa: CASSLGGVRTEAFF
d_gene: .; v_gene: TRBV6-5; j_gene: TRBJ1-2; abundance: .; CDR3nt: TGTGCCAGCAGTTCCGGACTCCTGGATGGCTACACCTTC; CDR3aa: CASSSGLLDGYTF
d_gene: .; v_gene: TRBV9; j_gene: TRBJ1-6; abundance: .; CDR3nt: TGTGCCAGCAGCCCCCGTGACACGGAATCCCTCCACTTT; CDR3aa: CASSPRDTESLHF
d_gene: .; v_gene: TRBV29-1; j_gene: TRBJ2-7; abundance: few; CDR3nt: TGCAGCGTTGGTGACCGGGGGTCTACCTACGAGCAGTACTTC; CDR3aa: CSVGDRGSTYEQYF
d_gene: TRBD1; v_gene: TRBV29-1; j_gene: TRBJ1-2; abundance: .; CDR3nt: TGCAGCGTAGAGACAGGGGACTATGGCTACACCTTC; CDR3aa: CSVETGDYGYTF
d_gene: .; v_gene: TRBV7-2; j_gene: TRBJ2-1; abundance: few; CDR3nt: TGTGCCAGCAGCTCGACCCCCAATGAGCAGTTCTTC; CDR3aa: CASSSTPNEQFF
d_gene: .; v_gene: TRBV29-1; j_gene: TRBJ1-1; abundance: .; CDR3nt: TGCAGCGTTGAAGATTCGACAGGAACCCAGAACACTGAAGCTTTCTTT; CDR3aa: CSVEDSTGTQNTEAFF
d_gene: .; v_gene: TRBV11-2; j_gene: TRBJ2-7; abundance: .; CDR3nt: TGTGCCAGCAACCCAACAGGGTTGCCCTACGAGCAGTACTTC; CDR3aa: CASNPTGLPYEQYF
d_gene: .; v_gene: TRBV5-1; j_gene: TRBJ2-7; abundance: .; CDR3nt: TGCGCCAGCAGCTGGGGGACCTACGAGCAGTACTTC; CDR3aa: CASSWGTYEQYF
d_gene: .; v_gene: TRBV4-1; j_gene: TRBJ2-7; abundance: few; CDR3nt: TGCGCCAGCAGCCAAGTTGGGGGATCCTACGAGCAGTACTTC; CDR3aa: CASSQVGGSYEQYF
d_gene: TRBD2; v_gene: TRBV7-9; j_gene: TRBJ2-1; abundance: .; CDR3nt: TGTGCCAGCAGCATTAGCGGGGGATCCTACAATGAGCAGTTCTTC; CDR3aa: CASSISGGSYNEQFF
d_gene: .; v_gene: TRBV30; j_gene: TRBJ1-1; abundance: .; CDR3nt: TGTGCCTGGAGTCCTTTAAGGGGCACTGAAGCTTTCTTT; CDR3aa: CAWSPLRGTEAFF
d_gene: .; v_gene: TRBV2; j_gene: TRBJ1-5; abundance: .; CDR3nt: TGTGCCAGCAGTGCCTCGGCAGGGATCGATCAGCCCCAGCATTTT; CDR3aa: CASSASAGIDQPQHF
d_gene: .; v_gene: TRBV10-3; j_gene: TRBJ1-2; abundance: many; CDR3nt: TGTGCCATCAGTGAGGGGGAGACAGGAAGATCTTATGGCTACACCTTC; CDR3aa: CAISEGETGRSYGYTF
d_gene: TRBD1; v_gene: TRBV6-6; j_gene: TRBJ2-4; abundance: few; CDR3nt: TGTGCCAGCAGTTGGAACAGGGGTGCCAAAAACATTCAGTACTTC; CDR3aa: CASSWNRGAKNIQYF
d_gene: .; v_gene: TRBV27; j_gene: TRBJ1-4; abundance: few; CDR3nt: TGTGCCAGCAGTTTATCGGGGATGACTAATGAAAAACTGTTTTTT; CDR3aa: CASSLSGMTNEKLFF
d_gene: TRBD2; v_gene: TRBV14; j_gene: TRBJ2-1; abundance: few; CDR3nt: TGTGCCAGCAGCCAAGACAGCGGGGGCGGCAATGAGCAGTTCTTC; CDR3aa: CASSQDSGGGNEQFF
d_gene: .; v_gene: TRBV14; j_gene: TRBJ2-6; abundance: .; CDR3nt: TGTGCCAGCAGCCCCGTTATCTCTGGGGCCAACGTCCTGACTTTC; CDR3aa: CASSPVISGANVLTF
d_gene: .; v_gene: TRBV7-8; j_gene: TRBJ2-5; abundance: .; CDR3nt: TGTGCCAGCAGCTTAGAGGGTAGCTTGGAGACCCAGTACTTC; CDR3aa: CASSLEGSLETQYF
d_gene: .; v_gene: TRBV11-2; j_gene: TRBJ2-5; abundance: once; CDR3nt: TGTGCCAGCAGCCCCCAAGAGACCCAGTACTTC; CDR3aa: CASSPQETQYF
d_gene: .; v_gene: TRBV7-2; j_gene: TRBJ2-7; abundance: .; CDR3nt: TGTGCCAGCAGGGGCGGGCAAGAGCAGTACTTC; CDR3aa: CASRGGQEQYF
d_gene: .; v_gene: TRBV29-1; j_gene: TRBJ2-5; abundance: .; CDR3nt: TGCAGCGTTGTTGTAACGCAAGAGACCCAGTACTTC; CDR3aa: CSVVVTQETQYF